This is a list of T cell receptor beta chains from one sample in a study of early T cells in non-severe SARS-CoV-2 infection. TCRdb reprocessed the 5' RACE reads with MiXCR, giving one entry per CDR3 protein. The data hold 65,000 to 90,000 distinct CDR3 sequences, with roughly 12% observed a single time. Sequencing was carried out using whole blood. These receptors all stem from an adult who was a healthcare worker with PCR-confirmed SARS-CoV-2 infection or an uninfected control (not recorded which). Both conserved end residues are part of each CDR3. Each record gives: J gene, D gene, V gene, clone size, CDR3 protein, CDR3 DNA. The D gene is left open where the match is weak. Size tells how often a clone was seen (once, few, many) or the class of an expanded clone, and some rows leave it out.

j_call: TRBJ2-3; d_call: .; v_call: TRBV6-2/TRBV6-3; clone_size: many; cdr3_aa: CASSSGPPSDTQYF; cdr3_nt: TGTGCCAGCAGTTCCGGTCCGCCCTCGGATACGCAGTATTTT
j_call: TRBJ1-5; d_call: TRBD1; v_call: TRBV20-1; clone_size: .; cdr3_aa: CSAREAATGTGYNQPQHF; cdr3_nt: TGCAGTGCTAGAGAGGCGGCAACCGGGACAGGGTACAATCAGCCCCAGCATTTT
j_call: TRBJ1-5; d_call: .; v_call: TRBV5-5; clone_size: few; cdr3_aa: CASSLSGGLQPQHF; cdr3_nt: TGTGCCAGCAGCTTGAGCGGGGGGCTTCAGCCCCAGCATTTT
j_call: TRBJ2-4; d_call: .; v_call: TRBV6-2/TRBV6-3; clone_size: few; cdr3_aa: CASSYTVGRAKNIQYF; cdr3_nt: TGTGCCAGCAGTTACACAGTGGGTAGAGCCAAAAACATTCAGTACTTC
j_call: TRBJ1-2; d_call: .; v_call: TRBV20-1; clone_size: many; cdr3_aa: CSGWDRRYGYTF; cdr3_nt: TGCAGTGGGTGGGACCGAAGATATGGCTACACCTTC
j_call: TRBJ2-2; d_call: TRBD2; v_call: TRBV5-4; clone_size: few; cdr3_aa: CASSLASGATGELFF; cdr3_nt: TGTGCCAGCAGCTTAGCTAGCGGAGCCACCGGGGAGCTGTTTTTT
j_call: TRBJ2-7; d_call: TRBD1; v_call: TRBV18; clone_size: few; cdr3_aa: CASSPHKQGSAYEQYF; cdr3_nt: TGTGCCAGCTCCCCCCACAAACAGGGGTCCGCCTACGAGCAGTACTTC
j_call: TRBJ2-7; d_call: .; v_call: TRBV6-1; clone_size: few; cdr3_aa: CASKGPTYEQYF; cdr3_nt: TGTGCCAGCAAAGGTCCTACCTACGAGCAGTACTTC
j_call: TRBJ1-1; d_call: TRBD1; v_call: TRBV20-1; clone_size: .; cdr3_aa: CVRDRGNTEAFF; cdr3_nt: TGCGTCCGGGACAGGGGCAACACTGAAGCTTTCTTT
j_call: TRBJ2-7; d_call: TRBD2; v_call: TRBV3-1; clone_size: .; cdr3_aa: CASSLSAGGSGDEQYF; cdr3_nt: TGTGCCAGCAGCCTTTCCGCGGGCGGGAGTGGCGACGAGCAGTACTTC
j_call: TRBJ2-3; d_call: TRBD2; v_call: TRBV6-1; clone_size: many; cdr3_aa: CASSEGSGRASSTDTQYF; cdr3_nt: TGTGCCAGCAGTGAAGGGAGCGGGAGGGCCAGTAGCACAGATACGCAGTATTTT
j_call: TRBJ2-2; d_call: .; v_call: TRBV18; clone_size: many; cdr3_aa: CASSPTRGTGELFF; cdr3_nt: TGTGCCAGCTCACCAACACGGGGCACCGGGGAGCTGTTTTTT
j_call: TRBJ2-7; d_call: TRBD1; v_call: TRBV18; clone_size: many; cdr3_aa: CASSPDRVSEQYF; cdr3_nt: TGTGCCAGCTCACCGGACAGGGTGAGCGAGCAGTACTTC
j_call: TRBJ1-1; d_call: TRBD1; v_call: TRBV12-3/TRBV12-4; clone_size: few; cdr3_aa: CASTLGQLNTEAFF; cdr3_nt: TGTGCCAGCACCTTGGGACAGTTGAACACTGAAGCTTTCTTT
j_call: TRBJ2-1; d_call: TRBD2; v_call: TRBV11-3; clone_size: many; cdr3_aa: CASSPRTSGTYNEQFF; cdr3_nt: TGTGCCAGCAGTCCCAGGACTAGCGGGACCTACAATGAGCAGTTCTTC
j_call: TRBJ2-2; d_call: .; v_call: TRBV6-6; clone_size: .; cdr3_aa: CATVFRADTGELFF; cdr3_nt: TGTGCCACCGTCTTCCGAGCGGACACCGGGGAGCTGTTTTTT
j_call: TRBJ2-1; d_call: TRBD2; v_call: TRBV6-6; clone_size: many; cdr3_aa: CASRLAGGSNEQFF; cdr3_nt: TGTGCCAGCAGACTAGCGGGAGGCAGCAATGAGCAGTTCTTC
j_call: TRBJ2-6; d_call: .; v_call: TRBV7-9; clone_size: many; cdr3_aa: CASSLVGGANVLTF; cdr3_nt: TGTGCCAGCAGCTTAGTTGGTGGGGCCAACGTCCTGACTTTC
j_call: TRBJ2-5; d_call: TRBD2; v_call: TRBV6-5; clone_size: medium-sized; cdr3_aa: CASSYSTSGGMETQYF; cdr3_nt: TGTGCCAGCAGTTACTCGACTAGCGGGGGGATGGAGACCCAGTACTTC
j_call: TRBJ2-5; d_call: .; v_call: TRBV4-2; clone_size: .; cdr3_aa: CASSQDPGVEGEETQYF; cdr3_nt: TGTGCCAGCAGCCAAGATCCAGGCGTTGAGGGGGAGGAGACCCAGTACTTC
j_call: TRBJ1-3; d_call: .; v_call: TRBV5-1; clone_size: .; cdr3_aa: CASSLVPLSGNTIYF; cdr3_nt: TGCGCCAGCAGCTTGGTGCCCCTCTCTGGAAACACCATATATTTT
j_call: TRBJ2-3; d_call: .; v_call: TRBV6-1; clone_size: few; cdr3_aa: CASLSLLDTQYF; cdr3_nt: TGTGCCAGCCTCTCCCTCTTGGATACGCAGTATTTT
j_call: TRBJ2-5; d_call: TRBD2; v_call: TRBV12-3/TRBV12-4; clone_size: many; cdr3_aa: CASSFLRAGETQYF; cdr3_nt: TGTGCCAGCAGTTTTTTGAGAGCGGGGGAGACCCAGTACTTC
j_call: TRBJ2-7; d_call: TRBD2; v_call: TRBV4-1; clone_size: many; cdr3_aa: CASSHAGLADYSYEQYF; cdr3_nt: TGCGCCAGCAGCCATGCTGGACTAGCGGATTACTCCTACGAGCAGTACTTC
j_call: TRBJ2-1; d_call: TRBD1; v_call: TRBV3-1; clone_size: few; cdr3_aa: CASSYHRGPSSYNEQFF; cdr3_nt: TGTGCCAGCAGTTATCACAGGGGACCCAGCTCCTACAATGAGCAGTTCTTC
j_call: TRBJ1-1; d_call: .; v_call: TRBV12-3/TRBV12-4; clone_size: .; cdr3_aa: CASSSLGAPNTEAFF; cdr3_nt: TGTGCCAGCAGTTCGCTTGGGGCGCCGAACACTGAAGCTTTCTTT
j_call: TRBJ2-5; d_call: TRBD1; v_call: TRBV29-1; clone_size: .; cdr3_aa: CSVNRGPETQYF; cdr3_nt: TGCAGCGTTAACAGGGGGCCGGAGACCCAGTACTTC
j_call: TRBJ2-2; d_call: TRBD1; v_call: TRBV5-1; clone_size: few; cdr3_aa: CASSQTGTSSAGELFF; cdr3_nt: TGCGCCAGCAGCCAGACAGGGACGTCAAGCGCCGGGGAGCTGTTTTTT
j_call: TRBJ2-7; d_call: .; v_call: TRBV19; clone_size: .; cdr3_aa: CASSLSLAYEQYF; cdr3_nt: TGTGCCAGTAGTCTGTCGCTGGCCTACGAGCAGTACTTC
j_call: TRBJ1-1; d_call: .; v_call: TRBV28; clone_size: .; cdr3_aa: CASSLPRSEAFF; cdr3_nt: TGTGCCAGCAGTCTTCCACGTAGTGAAGCTTTCTTT